This TCR beta chain was sequenced for a study of cytomegalovirus exposure and HLA in healthy donors. The overall study: The study's early data release held about 85 million unique TCRs from HLA-typed donors.

V gave up 5 bases and J gave up 5 bases; unmatched junction bases: 4. There are 14 residues in the CDR3. Germline V gene sequence: CDR1 SNHLY, CDR2 FYNNEI. PCR amplification relied on 60 Vbeta primers (plus 13 Jbeta primers). The table came from immunoSEQ multiplex PCR; TCRdb's copy has only in-frame clones and leaves some out. The profile shows around 170,000 clones, 78% of them singletons. A word on this clone: Its antigen is as yet unknown.

Whole-study findings and limits: Accurate predictions that matched the HLA-A and HLA-B alleles of most subjects were reportedly made from TCR beta sequences. Through in vitro validation, a few CMV-associated chains were shown to be specific for CMV antigens.

The clonotype was recovered from a woman aged 40 to 50 in good health and CMV-seropositive. V and J are TRBV2 and TRBJ2-1; 9 nucleotides align to TRBD2. The material sequenced was PBMCs. The CDR3 protein is CASSRLAGDNEQFF. CDR3 bases: TGTGCCAGCAGTCGTTTAGCGGGGGACAATGAGCAGTTCTTC.